This T cell receptor beta chain was captured by sequencing in a study of radiotherapy plus CTLA-4 blockade in lung cancer. Overall study context: Objective responses emerged in 15% to 20% of patients, and around 29% attained disease control.

Comments on this clone: The antigen is not known.

CTLA-4 blockade with ipilimumab, together with focal radiation, was given to patients with chemo-refractory metastatic non-small-cell lung cancer. Assay used: immunoSEQ multiplex PCR; TCRdb lists only in-frame clones, some missing. The data contain about 51,000 clones, about three quarters of them singletons. Whole-study results and caveats: The study found tumor-derived TCR clones expanded in blood after radiotherapy plus ipilimumab. Response, reportedly, was best predicted by interferon-beta along with early blood T cell clone dynamics.

The CDR3 is 16 amino acids. V dropped 2 bases and J dropped 6; count of bases not matched to a gene: 7. The germline V gene has CDR1 SGHAT and CDR2 FQNNGV. Sequencing used peripheral blood, obtained from a patient treated with radiotherapy plus ipilimumab. The chain combines TRBV11-2 with TRBJ2-1, with 10 bases lining up with TRBD1. This TCR derives from a human donor with non-small cell lung cancer whose response to radiotherapy plus ipilimumab could not be evaluated. CDR3 loop: CASSLRVRTGGNEQFF. CDR3 in DNA: TGTGCCAGCAGCTTAAGGGTCAGGACAGGGGGCAATGAGCAGTTCTTC. The complete variable domain, with remaining parts taken from reference TRBV11-2 and TRBJ2-1, reads EAGVAQSPRYKIIEKRQSVAFWCNPISGHATLYWYQQILGQGPKLLIQFQNNGVVDDSQLPKDRFSAERLKGVDSTLKIQPAKLEDSAVYLCASSLRVRTGGNEQFFGPGTRLTVL.